One TCR beta chain is described in this entry. These data are taken from a study of cytomegalovirus exposure and HLA in healthy donors. The PCR was carried out with 60 Vbeta primers and 13 Jbeta primers. Some clones are missing from TCRdb's copy, which holds only in-frame ones; the method was immunoSEQ multiplex PCR. The sample records under 200,000 clones, around 80% being singletons. Deletions cut 4 bases from V and 2 bases from J, with 11 bases between. The CDR3 covers 14 residues. CDR1 is LGHNA and CDR2 is YNFKEQ in the germline V gene. Sequenced sample: PBMCs. This receptor was obtained from a woman in her 40s in good health and CMV-seronegative. This chain joins TRBV4-2 and TRBJ2-5, with D perhaps matching TRBD1 (6 bases). The CDR3 loop reads CASSPGGRQETQYF. CDR3 bases: TGTGCCAGCAGCCCTGGGGGCCGGCAAGAGACCCAGTACTTC.